A single sample is the source of the 16 T cell receptor beta chains below, sequenced in a study of shared clonotypes between healthy human individuals. Here immunoSEQ multiplex PCR was the method, and the copy in TCRdb shows in-frame clones only, minus some. Of some 1,900,000 clones listed, approximately 95% are singletons. Naive CD8 populations comprised CD45RO-negative cells positively selected for CCR7, excluding terminally differentiated effector memory CD45RA+ cells. Material: naive CD8+ T cells sorted from blood. Every receptor here comes from a young man in good health.

The rearrangement joins TRBV11-2 to TRBJ2-7; D gene ambiguous. Germline loops: CDR1 SGHAT, CDR2 FQNNGV. This CDR3 is built from 15 residues. V was clipped by 4 bases and J by 2 bases, with 15 bases between them. The CDR3 DNA reads TGTGCCAGCAGCTCCCACCCTTCGACCGCCTACGAGCAGTACTTC. This encodes CASSSHPSTAYEQYF.

The CDR3 is CASSEPGQGLYEQYF. The CDR3 nucleotides read TGTGCCAGCAGTGAACCCGGACAGGGCCTCTACGAGCAGTACTTC. The chain combines TRBV2 with TRBJ2-7; 8 bases match TRBD1. Losses at the gene ends were 2 bases for V and 3 bases for J; bases not matched to a gene: 6. The germline gives CDR1 SNHLY, CDR2 FYNNEI. CDR3 size: 15 residues. Full variable domain (missing parts from reference TRBV2 and TRBJ2-7): EPEVTQTPSHQVTQMGQEVILRCVPISNHLYFYWYRQILGQKVEFLVSFYNNEISEKSEIFDDQFSVERPDGSNFTLKIRSTKLEDSAMYFCASSEPGQGLYEQYFGPGTRLTVT.

This clone was seen just once. This chain uses TRBV2 with TRBJ2-5; D tentatively fits TRBD1 or TRBD2 (6 bases each). The germline V gene has CDR1 SNHLY and CDR2 FYNNEI. This CDR3 spans 13 amino acids. V was clipped by 1 base and J by 7 bases, with 10 bases between them. The CDR3 sequence: CASSEVGGATQYF. The CDR3 DNA reads as TGTGCCAGCAGTGAAGTCGGGGGCGCGACCCAGTACTTC.

The gene calls are TRBV5-5 and TRBJ2-1; a possible D gene is TRBD2 (6 bases). Trimming stripped 3 bases from V and 3 bases from J, with 10 bases between. Germline-derived CDR1 and CDR2 are SGHKS and YYEKEE (reference sequence). The CDR3 consists of 14 residues. This chain's CDR3 is CASSSGVDYNEQFF. DNA of the CDR3: TGTGCCAGCAGCTCGGGGGTAGACTACAATGAGCAGTTCTTC.

This chain uses TRBV11-3 with TRBJ2-5; 7 bases fit TRBD1. The junction had 8 bases not matched to a gene; V was cut back by 4 bases and J by 0 bases. The CDR3 consists of 16 residues. Germline V gene lookup returns CDR1 SGHNT and CDR2 YENEEA. CDR3 DNA: TGTGCCAGCAGCTCGAGGTTTGGGACAGACCAAGAGACCCAGTACTTC. Amino acid sequence: CASSSRFGTDQETQYF.

The genes are TRBV27 and TRBJ2-3; 11 bases are a match to TRBD2. CDR1 and CDR2 from the germline V gene are MNHEY and SMNVEV (reference sequence). The CDR3 is 16 residues long. J was trimmed by 3 bases and V by 5 bases; bases with no gene match: 7. CDR3 in amino acids: CASSQIAGGRTDTQYF. The CDR3 nucleotides read TGTGCCAGCAGTCAAATAGCGGGAGGGCGTACAGATACGCAGTATTTT.

The CDR3 bases are TGTGCCAGCAGCCACCCTGAGACAGGGGCCTACGAGCAGTACTTC. Translating it yields CASSHPETGAYEQYF. The chain employs TRBV7-9 and TRBJ2-7, with 8 bases fitting TRBD1. CDR1 SEHNR and CDR2 FQNEAQ come from the germline V gene (reference sequence). With V trimmed by 5 bases and J by 2 bases, 8 bases remained unmatched. The CDR3 is made up of 15 amino acids.

The chain is built from TRBV5-4 and TRBJ2-7; TRBD1 agrees at 8 bases. The CDR3 runs 15 residues. V gave up 4 bases and J gave up 3 bases; unmatched junction bases: 9. Germline V gene lookup returns CDR1 SGHNT and CDR2 YYREEE (reference sequence). The CDR3 sequence is CASSLDRAPIYEQYF. For the CDR3, the DNA is TGTGCCAGCAGCCTGGACAGGGCCCCCATCTACGAGCAGTACTTC.

The chain couples TRBV7-8 to TRBJ2-7; 7 nucleotides agree with TRBD1. The ends lost 5 bases at V and 1 base at J; junction bases unmatched: 8. Germline V gene lookup returns CDR1 SGHVS and CDR2 FQNEAQ. The CDR3 extends over 15 amino acids. CDR3 coding DNA: TGTGCCAGCAGCCAAAACAGGGGAACATCCTACGAGCAGTACTTC. As protein: CASSQNRGTSYEQYF.

In nucleotides, the CDR3 is TGTGCCAGCAGTTTGGTGGGGAACTACGAGCAGTACTTC. Translated, it gives CASSLVGNYEQYF. This chain uses TRBV28 with TRBJ2-7; D gene ambiguous. Trimming cost V 3 bases and J 3 bases, with 9 bases left between them. The CDR3 is 13 amino acids. Germline V gene data show CDR1 as MDHEN and CDR2 as SYDVKM.

The chain employs TRBV9 and TRBJ1-4, with D tentatively TRBD1 (6 bases). CDR1 is SGDLS and CDR2 is YYNGEE in the germline V gene. V was pared by 0 bases and J by 0 bases, with 12 bases between. CDR3 length: 17 amino acids. This chain's CDR3 is CASSVGYGGSTNEKLFF. The CDR3 bases are TGTGCCAGCAGCGTAGGGTATGGGGGCTCAACTAATGAAAAACTGTTTTTT.

The rearrangement joins TRBV7-9 to TRBJ2-5; D is unresolved. The V end was cut by 5 bases, the J end by 3 bases, with 16 bases between. This CDR3 comprises 15 residues. CDR1 SEHNR and CDR2 FQNEAQ come from the germline V gene (reference sequence). For the CDR3, the DNA is TGTGCCAGCAGCCGTCTTTGGCAAGGCAAAGAGACCCAGTACTTC. Amino acids: CASSRLWQGKETQYF.

The chain carries TRBV5-4 and TRBJ2-7; D tentatively fits TRBD1 or TRBD2 (6 bases each). In germline, CDR1 is SGHNT, CDR2 YYREEE (reference sequence). This CDR3 has 15 residues. Trimming pared 3 bases from V and 0 bases from J, leaving 13 bases between. The CDR3 reads CASSYSGAASYEQYF. The CDR3 bases are TGTGCCAGCAGCTATTCGGGGGCGGCCTCCTACGAGCAGTACTTC.

The rearrangement joins TRBV9 to TRBJ2-3; TRBD2 matches at 9 bases. This CDR3 spans 20 amino acids. V dropped 1 base and J dropped 7; count of bases not matched to a gene: 22. Germline CDR1 is SGDLS and CDR2 is YYNGEE. The CDR3 DNA reads as TGTGCCAGCAGCGTATCCACCCTAGCGGGGACGGCAGAGAGTGCCTATACGCAGTATTTT. Translating it yields CASSVSTLAGTAESAYTQYF. Full variable domain (rest looked up from reference TRBV9 and TRBJ2-3): DSGVTQTPKHLITATGQRVTLRCSPRSGDLSVYWYQQSLDQGLQFLIQYYNGEERAKGNILERFSAQQFPDLHSELNLSSLELGDSALYFCASSVSTLAGTAESAYTQYFGPGTRLTVL.

This chain connects TRBV21-1 to TRBJ2-7. TRBV21-1 is a listed pseudogene. The CDR3 is 15 amino acids. CDR3 sequence (DNA): TGTGCCAGCAGCAAAGCGCTAAGGGTCCCCTACGAGCAGTACTTC. It specifies CASSKALRVPYEQYF.

The chain has TRBV7-9 and TRBJ2-1, with unresolved D. The CDR3 totals 12 residues. CDR1 and CDR2 from the germline V gene are SEHNR and FQNEAQ (reference sequence). Trimming pared 2 bases from V and 7 bases from J, leaving 6 bases between. Here the CDR3 DNA reads TGTGCCAGCAGCTTACAGAAGAATGAGCAGTTCTTC. Encoded protein: CASSLQKNEQFF.